The rows below give T cell receptor beta chains drawn from one sample of a study of memory CD4+ T cells and cytomegalovirus serostatus. Clones were sequenced by immunoSEQ multiplex PCR, and TCRdb holds only the in-frame ones, with some missing. The table lists about 60,000 clones, approximately 79% of them singletons, with about 0.82% in the top ten. Sequences were obtained from memory CD4+ T cells from blood. The receptors were gathered from an adult in good health and CMV-seronegative. The CDR3 runs from the conserved cysteine through the conserved F or W. The D gene is left open where the match is weak. Size values are once, few and many counts, or a class for expanded clones, and some rows have none.

V	D	J	size	CDR3	DNA
TRBV6-1	.	TRBJ1-5	many	CASRGGSSNQPQHF	TGTGCCAGCAGGGGGGGCTCTAGCAATCAGCCCCAGCATTTT
TRBV2	.	TRBJ1-2	.	CASSRMADGYTF	TGTGCCAGCAGCCGGATGGCGGATGGCTACACCTTC
TRBV6-1	.	TRBJ1-5	.	CASSEERQTPQHF	TGTGCCAGCAGTGAAGAGAGGCAGACGCCCCAGCATTTT
TRBV4-1	TRBD1	TRBJ2-2	few	CASSLGQANTGELFF	TGCGCCAGCAGCCTAGGACAGGCGAACACCGGGGAGCTGTTTTTT
TRBV6-5	.	TRBJ2-6	.	CASLNSGANVLTF	TGTGCCAGTCTTAACTCTGGGGCCAACGTCCTGACTTTC
TRBV27	TRBD2	TRBJ2-1	few	CASSLRGLADNEQFF	TGTGCCAGCAGTCTACGGGGACTAGCGGACAATGAGCAGTTCTTC
TRBV6-1	.	TRBJ1-2	.	CASTADRYGYTF	TGTGCCAGCACGGCAGATCGTTATGGCTACACCTTC
TRBV5-1	.	TRBJ2-5	.	CASSHGSTQETQYF	TGCGCCAGCTCGCATGGGTCTACACAAGAGACCCAGTACTTC
TRBV7-3	TRBD2	TRBJ2-2	.	CASSPSGVNTGELFF	TGTGCCAGCAGCCCCAGCGGGGTCAACACCGGGGAGCTGTTTTTT
TRBV29-1	.	TRBJ2-6	.	CSVEGAGSGANVLTF	TGCAGCGTTGAAGGGGCAGGGTCTGGGGCCAACGTCCTGACTTTC
TRBV6-6	.	TRBJ1-1	.	CASSPGSRVRNTEAFF	TGTGCCAGCAGTCCCGGCTCCAGGGTCCGGAACACTGAAGCTTTCTTT
TRBV6-6	.	TRBJ2-7	once	CASSYSQGLQYF	TGTGCCAGCAGTTACTCTCAGGGGTTACAGTACTTC
TRBV19	TRBD1	TRBJ1-5	.	CASSIGTGSNQPQHF	TGTGCCAGTAGTATAGGGACAGGGAGCAATCAGCCCCAGCATTTT
TRBV10-3	TRBD1	TRBJ2-7	.	CAITTGAKYEQYF	TGTGCCATAACGACAGGGGCAAAGTACGAGCAGTACTTC
TRBV6-1	TRBD1	TRBJ2-2	.	CASRAGTGSTGELFF	TGTGCCAGCAGGGCCGGGACAGGGTCCACCGGGGAGCTGTTTTTT
TRBV18	TRBD1	TRBJ1-4	.	CASGQGANEKLFF	TGTGCCAGCGGACAGGGGGCTAATGAAAAACTGTTTTTT
TRBV28	.	TRBJ1-5	.	CASSSGSSNQPQHF	TGTGCCAGCAGTTCAGGTAGTAGCAATCAGCCCCAGCATTTT
TRBV28	TRBD1	TRBJ2-7	.	CASQGQGRYEQYF	TGTGCCAGCCAAGGACAGGGGCGTTACGAGCAGTACTTC
TRBV6-1	TRBD1	TRBJ2-5	.	CASSEIGGTGRETQYF	TGTGCCAGCAGTGAAATAGGGGGGACAGGGCGAGAGACCCAGTACTTC
TRBV4-1	.	TRBJ2-2	.	CASKSRNTGELFF	TGCGCCAGCAAATCGCGGAACACCGGGGAGCTGTTTTTT
TRBV6-1	.	TRBJ2-7	once	CASSEQGRLIYEQYF	TGTGCCAGCAGTGAACAGGGGCGTCTGATATACGAGCAGTACTTC
TRBV30	.	TRBJ1-4	.	CAWGADGQFNEKLFF	TGTGCCTGGGGGGCCGACGGACAGTTTAATGAAAAACTGTTTTTT
TRBV4-2	.	TRBJ2-2	once	CASSPNTGELFF	TGTGCCAGCAGCCCGAACACCGGGGAGCTGTTTTTT
TRBV6-1	.	TRBJ1-5	.	CASSGGGGPNQPQHF	TGTGCCAGCAGCGGGGGCGGGGGACCCAATCAGCCCCAGCATTTT
TRBV15	.	TRBJ1-5	.	CATSRDLSGVQPQHF	TGTGCCACCAGCAGAGATCTATCAGGGGTCCAGCCCCAGCATTTT
TRBV30	.	TRBJ2-3	.	CAQGLLEDTQYF	TGTGCCCAAGGACTGCTTGAAGATACGCAGTATTTT
TRBV5-1	.	TRBJ1-4	.	CASSGRAATNEKLFF	TGCGCCAGCAGTGGTAGGGCAGCAACTAATGAAAAACTGTTTTTT
TRBV19	.	TRBJ1-2	few	CASSIFGGNYGYTF	TGTGCCAGTAGTATTTTCGGGGGTAACTATGGCTACACCTTC
TRBV2	.	TRBJ2-1	few	CASSTRDEQFF	TGTGCCAGCAGCACTAGAGATGAGCAGTTCTTC
TRBV5-5	.	TRBJ1-5	.	CASSLSSFQPQHF	TGTGCCAGCAGCTTAAGTTCGTTTCAGCCCCAGCATTTT
TRBV30	TRBD1	TRBJ2-7	.	CAWVNLAGQGVWEQYF	TGTGCCTGGGTAAACCTGGCCGGACAGGGGGTTTGGGAGCAGTACTTC
TRBV5-5	TRBD1	TRBJ2-2	.	CASSDPTGSTGELFF	TGTGCCAGCAGCGACCCGACAGGGTCAACCGGGGAGCTGTTTTTT
TRBV18	.	TRBJ2-7	.	CASSPTGGYEQYF	TGTGCCAGCTCACCAACAGGCGGCTACGAGCAGTACTTC
TRBV2	.	TRBJ1-3	.	CASSGVRTGNTIYF	TGTGCCAGCAGTGGTGTCAGGACTGGAAACACCATATATTTT
TRBV2	.	TRBJ1-1	.	CASSEARSRGGEAFF	TGTGCCAGCAGTGAAGCGCGATCGAGGGGGGGTGAAGCTTTCTTT
TRBV7-9	.	TRBJ2-2	.	CASTKGGGRTGELFF	TGTGCCAGCACCAAAGGGGGGGGAAGGACCGGGGAGCTGTTTTTT